This T cell receptor (beta chain) was captured by sequencing in a study of control samples from healthy donors and cancer patients. The table came from immunoSEQ multiplex PCR; TCRdb's copy has only in-frame clones and leaves some out. This table has about 54,000 clones, nearly 96% appearing once. The germline V gene encodes CDR1 LNHDA and CDR2 SQIVND (reference sequence). This CDR3 is 14 amino acids long. V lost 8 bases, J lost 8 bases, and 11 bases stayed unmatched. The receptor was isolated from a woman in her 30s in good health. The rearrangement joins TRBV19 to TRBJ1-4, with 7 nucleotides matching TRBD1. The sequenced sample consisted of blood. The DNA for the CDR3 is TGTGCCAGTCATGGTCAGGGGGTTTGGGAAAAACTGTTTTTT. Translation gives CASHGQGVWEKLFF. Using reference TRBV19 and TRBJ1-4 for the parts outside the CDR3, the full variable domain is DGGITQSPKYLFRKEGQNVTLSCEQNLNHDAMYWYRQDPGQGLRLIYYSQIVNDFQKGDIAEGYSVSREKKESFPLTVTSAQKNPTAFYLCASHGQGVWEKLFFGSGTQLSVL.